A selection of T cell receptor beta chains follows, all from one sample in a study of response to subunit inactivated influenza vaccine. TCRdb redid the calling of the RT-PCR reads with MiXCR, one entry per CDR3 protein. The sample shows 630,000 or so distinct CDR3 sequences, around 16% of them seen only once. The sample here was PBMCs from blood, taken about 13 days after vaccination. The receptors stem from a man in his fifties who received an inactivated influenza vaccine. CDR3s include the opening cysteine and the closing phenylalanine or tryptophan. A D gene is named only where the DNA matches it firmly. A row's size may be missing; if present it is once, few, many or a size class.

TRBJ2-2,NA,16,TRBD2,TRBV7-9,CASSSSGGGWTGELFF,TGTGCCAGCAGCTCTAGCGGGGGTGGATGGACCGGGGAGCTGTTTTTT
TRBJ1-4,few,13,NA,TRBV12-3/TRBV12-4,CASSFRSEEKLFF,TGTGCCAGCAGTTTCCGGTCTGAGGAAAAACTGTTTTTT
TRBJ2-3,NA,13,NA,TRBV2,CASSETFVDTQYF,TGTGCCAGCAGTGAAACTTTCGTAGATACGCAGTATTTT
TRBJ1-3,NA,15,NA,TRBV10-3,CAISDPTGSGNTIYF,TGTGCCATCAGTGACCCCACAGGGTCTGGAAACACCATATATTTT
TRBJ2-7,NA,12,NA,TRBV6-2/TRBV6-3,CASSYTRNEQYF,TGTGCCAGCAGTTATACACGGAACGAGCAGTACTTC
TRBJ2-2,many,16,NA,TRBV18,CASSPLRTANTGELFF,TGTGCCAGCTCACCACTCAGGACAGCGAACACCGGGGAGCTGTTTTTT
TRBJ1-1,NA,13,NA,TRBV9,CASSVGSGTEAFF,TGTGCCAGCAGCGTAGGCTCGGGCACTGAAGCTTTCTTT
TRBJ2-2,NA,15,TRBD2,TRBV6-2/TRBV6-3,CASSSSGGATGELFF,TGTGCCAGCAGTTCGAGCGGGGGGGCCACCGGGGAGCTGTTTTTT
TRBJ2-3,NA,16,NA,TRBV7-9,CASSRRSGLSTDTQYF,TGTGCCAGCAGCCGGAGGTCAGGGCTTAGCACAGATACGCAGTATTTT
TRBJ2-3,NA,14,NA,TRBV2,CASTANPSTDTQYF,TGTGCCAGCACTGCGAATCCTAGCACAGATACGCAGTATTTT
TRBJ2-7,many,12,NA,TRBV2,CASRQGPYEQYF,TGTGCCAGCAGACAGGGTCCCTACGAGCAGTACTTC
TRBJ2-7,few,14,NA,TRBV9,CASSVTESLGEQYF,TGTGCCAGCAGCGTAACCGAGAGCTTAGGCGAGCAGTACTTC
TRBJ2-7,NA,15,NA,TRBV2,CASSEATTPSYEQYF,TGTGCCAGCAGTGAGGCCACGACTCCCTCCTACGAGCAGTACTTC
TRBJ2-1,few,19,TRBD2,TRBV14,CASSQGGTSGGPAYNEQFF,TGTGCCAGCAGCCAAGGCGGGACTAGCGGGGGGCCCGCCTACAATGAGCAGTTCTTC
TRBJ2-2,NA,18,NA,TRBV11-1,CASSPPRGGARDTGELFF,TGTGCCAGCAGCCCCCCGAGAGGGGGGGCGCGGGACACCGGGGAGCTGTTTTTT
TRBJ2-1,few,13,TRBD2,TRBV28,CASSSTSGPREFF,TGTGCCAGCAGTTCGACTAGCGGCCCACGGGAGTTCTTC
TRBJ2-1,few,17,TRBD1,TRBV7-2,CASTPKSGDRGYNEQFF,TGTGCCAGCACCCCCAAAAGCGGGGACAGGGGTTACAATGAGCAGTTCTTC
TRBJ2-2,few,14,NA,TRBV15,CATSREVDAGELFF,TGTGCCACCAGCAGAGAAGTCGACGCCGGGGAGCTGTTTTTT
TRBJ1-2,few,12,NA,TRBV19,CASGDFNYGYTF,TGTGCCAGCGGAGATTTTAACTATGGCTACACCTTC
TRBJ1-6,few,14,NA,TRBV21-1,CASTPGRNNSPLHF,TGTGCCAGCACCCCCGGACGGAATAATTCACCCCTCCACTTT
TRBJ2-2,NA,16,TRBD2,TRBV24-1,CATSDLGGGGTGELFF,TGTGCCACCAGTGATTTAGGCGGGGGGGGCACCGGGGAGCTGTTTTTT
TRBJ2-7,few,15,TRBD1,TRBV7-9,CASSLMYDRDDEQYF,TGTGCCAGCAGCTTAATGTACGACAGGGACGACGAGCAGTACTTC
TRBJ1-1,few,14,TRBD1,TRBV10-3,CAISERQGAGEAFF,TGTGCCATCAGCGAAAGACAGGGGGCTGGGGAGGCTTTCTTT
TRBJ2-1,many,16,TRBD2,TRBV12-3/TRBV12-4,CASSPLVAGFHNEQFF,TGTGCCAGCAGTCCCTTAGTAGCGGGGTTTCACAATGAGCAGTTCTTC
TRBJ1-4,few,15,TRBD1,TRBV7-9,CASSQRQGRHEKLFF,TGTGCCAGCAGCCAAAGACAGGGGAGGCACGAAAAACTGTTTTTT
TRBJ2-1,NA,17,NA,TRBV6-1,CASSEAFGADSYNEQFF,TGTGCCAGCAGTGAAGCGTTCGGGGCAGACTCCTACAATGAGCAGTTCTTC
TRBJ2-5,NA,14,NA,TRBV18,CASSPPHGQETQYF,TGTGCCAGCTCACCACCTCACGGCCAAGAGACCCAGTACTTC